This T cell receptor (beta chain) was sequenced during a study of blood T cell repertoires in COVID-19. Study context: T cells, B-cell-depleted T cells, or PBMCs provided the cDNA or gDNA that served as material.

Patients from Seattle were sampled longitudinally, starting during active infection. The authors' processing: Reference gene primer amplification yielded estimated nucleated cell counts. The method was immunoSEQ multiplex PCR; TCRdb's version includes in-frame clones alone and lacks a portion of them. D and trimming were read from the DNA, whereas the V and J calls and clone size are those reported in that table. This sample yields some 180,000 clones, of which roughly 87% are seen a single time; roughly 7.1% belongs to the top ten. The trim removed 4 bases at V and 1 base at J, leaving 4 bases unmatched. The V gene's germline CDR1 is SEHNR and CDR2 FQNEAQ (reference sequence). The CDR3 extends over 16 amino acids.

This receptor was taken from a woman aged 55-69 years with COVID-19, enrolled during active disease. The source material was peripheral blood. The rearrangement links TRBV7-9 to TRBJ2-2, with 9 bases aligning to TRBD2. The CDR3 loop is CASSSGAGGNTGELFF. CDR3 nucleotides: TGTGCCAGCAGCTCCGGAGCGGGAGGGAACACCGGGGAGCTGTTTTTT.